The 10 T cell receptor beta chains below all came from one sample that was sequenced in a study of CD8+CD57+ T cells in acquired aplastic anemia. The sequenced patients had an expansion of CD8+CD57+ cells seen by flow cytometry. For CDR3 and TCR beta VDJ profiling, genomic DNA was the template used. TCRdb itself ran the reads through MiXCR, one entry per CDR3 protein. The sample lists approximately 200,000 distinct CDR3 sequences, around 49% occurring once. The sequenced sample consisted of sorted CD4+, CD8+, or CD8+CD57+ T cells (not recorded which) from PBMCs. The receptors shown here come from a human donor with aplastic anemia.

Many counts were recorded for this clonotype. The chain employs TRBV2 and TRBJ2-3; 10 nucleotides match TRBD2. The CDR3 sequence is 15 residues long. Germline V gives CDR1 SNHLY, CDR2 FYNNEI. Trimming took 6 bases from V and 2 from J; bases not matched to a gene: 5. CDR3 nucleotides: TGTGCCAGCAGCTCTACTAGCGGGACCACAGATACGCAGTATTTT. This translates into CASSSTSGTTDTQYF.

In regard to this clonotype: A much larger clone differs by one base, so this may be a read error. The CDR3 nucleotides are TGTGCCAGCAGTGAGGATGCGACCGGGGAGCTGCTTTTT. Its protein product is CASSEDATGELLF. The chain recombines TRBV6-1 with TRBJ2-2, with a possible D match to TRBD2 (5 bases). CDR3 length: 13 residues. Per germline, CDR1 MNHNS and CDR2 SASEGT.

This clonotype appeared many times. The rearrangement joins TRBV6-1 to TRBJ2-7, with 7 positions matching TRBD2. V lost 8 bases to trimming and J lost 0 bases; unmatched junction nucleotides: 7. The germline CDR1 and CDR2 sequences are MNHNS and SASEGT. The CDR3 contains 14 residues. The CDR3 DNA sequence: TGTGCCAGCCGGGCTAGCGGTCTCTCCTACGAGCAGTACTTC. It is translated as CASRASGLSYEQYF.

The table lists this clonotype with many counts. The chain uses TRBV19 and TRBJ1-3, with 9 nucleotides matching TRBD1. V was clipped by 5 bases and J by 4 bases; unmatched bases: 3. CDR1 LNHDA and CDR2 SQIVND come from the germline V gene (reference sequence). The CDR3 has 14 residues. The CDR3 is CASSGQGFGNTIYF. The CDR3 DNA is TGTGCCAGTAGTGGACAGGGGTTCGGAAACACCATATATTTT. Supplemented by reference TRBV19 and TRBJ1-3, the full variable domain reads DGGITQSPKYLFRKEGQNVTLSCEQNLNHDAMYWYRQDPGQGLRLIYYSQIVNDFQKGDIAEGYSVSREKKESFPLTVTSAQKNPTAFYLCASSGQGFGNTIYFGEGSWLTVV.

In this sample, this clonotype turned up many times. The chain couples TRBV9 to TRBJ2-2, with 9 bases aligning to TRBD2. CDR1 and CDR2 (germline): SGDLS, YYNGEE. This CDR3 comprises 16 residues. J lost 7 bases, V lost 3 bases, and 10 bases had no gene match. The CDR3 spells CASSGSGLAIGGELFF. DNA for the CDR3: TGTGCCAGCAGCGGCTCGGGACTAGCTATCGGCGGGGAGCTGTTTTTT.

This chain links TRBV29-1 with TRBJ1-1, with TRBD1 as a possible D gene (5 bases). The V end lost 4 bases, the J end lost 0 bases, and 9 bases lay between the germline ends. The CDR3 covers 13 residues. CDR1 is SQVTM and CDR2 is ANQGSEA in the germline V gene. The DNA of the CDR3 is TGCAGCGTTGGCAGGGCCTTGAACACTGAAGCTTTCTTT. It translates to CSVGRALNTEAFF.

Of note for this clonotype: One end of the junction does not line up with germline, which may come from a read error. The chain employs TRBV5-5 and TRBJ2-3; 8 nucleotides match TRBD1. CDR1 is SGHKS and CDR2 is YYEKEE in the germline V gene (reference sequence). The CDR3 runs 16 residues. The CDR3 region is CASRRDRISGTDTQYF. CDR3 coding DNA: TGTGCCAGCAGGCGGGACAGGATAAGCGGCACTGATACGCAGTATTTT.

This chain joins TRBV20-1 and TRBJ2-2, with D uncertain. V lost 6 bases and J 4 bases, leaving 0 bases between the germline ends. Germline V lookup: CDR1 DFQATT, CDR2 SNEGSKA (reference sequence). The CDR3 contains 9 residues. CDR3 sequence reads: CSATGELFF. The CDR3 coding sequence is TGCAGTGCCACCGGGGAGCTGTTTTTT.

In this sample, this clonotype turned up many times. Its ends do not fully match the called genes, so a read error is possible. CDR3 coding DNA: TGCAGTGCTGGAGATGACCGACCGAACACCGGGGAGCTGTTTTTT. The encoded protein is CSAGDDRPNTGELFF. The chain couples TRBV20-1 to TRBJ2-2; D ambiguous. Germline CDR1 DFQATT, CDR2 SNEGSKA (reference sequence). This CDR3 has 15 residues.

This clonotype was seen many times. The chain links TRBV28 to TRBJ1-1; 8 positions agree with TRBD1. Per germline, CDR1 MDHEN and CDR2 SYDVKM. The V segment lost 6 bases and the J segment 5 bases; nucleotides outside the gene matches: 11. The CDR3 is made up of 15 amino acids. CDR3 region: CASRPTGGQGTEAFF. CDR3 DNA sequence: TGTGCCAGCAGACCTACAGGGGGGCAGGGGACTGAAGCTTTCTTT.